Presented here are 11 T cell receptor beta chains from one specimen sequenced in a study of metastatic and nonmetastatic thyroid tumors (dated by TCRdb to about 2020). The library was generated by PCR. The listed sequencing device is Illumina HiSeq 4000. TCRdb itself trimmed the public reads at Q25 with fastp, ran MiXCR and retained productive beta chains. This sample gives 30,000 to 40,000 clones in total; 20% to 25% of them show up just once. 3% of the sample comes from the top ten. Before undergoing thyroid surgery, none of the patients had been given any kind of treatment. Sequenced input: tumor tissue. These receptors all stem from a male donor with papillary thyroid cancer or a benign thyroid nodule (not recorded which). Some clones in this sample may be carry-over from other donors' samples.

By its share, this clone is medium-sized (0.01 to 0.1%). The chain recombines TRBV20-1 with TRBJ2-7; D is undetermined. V shed 3 bases and J shed 3 bases, with 15 bases lying between them. This CDR3 spans 14 amino acids. Per germline, CDR1 DFQATT and CDR2 SNEGSKA (reference sequence). CDR3 sequence reads: CSASVEHLDYEQYF. The CDR3 nucleotides are TGCAGTGCTAGTGTAGAACACCTAGACTACGAGCAGTACTTC.

V and J are TRBV9 and TRBJ2-3; D may be TRBD2 (6 bases). Germline CDR1 and CDR2: SGDLS and YYNGEE. Trimming cost V 3 bases and J 6 bases, with 8 bases left between them. The CDR3 has 12 amino acids. The CDR3 DNA is TGTGCCAGCAGCGCTGGGGGGGATACGCAGTATTTT. Translation gives CASSAGGDTQYF.

This clone has only a few counts. The chain carries TRBV2 and TRBJ2-1; 9 bases align to TRBD2. The CDR3 spans 15 residues. The V gene end was trimmed by 6 bases and the J gene end by 7 bases; junction bases not matched to a gene: 10. The germline gives CDR1 SNHLY, CDR2 FYNNEI. The chain's CDR3 is CASRAASGTGNEQFF. The CDR3 DNA sequence: TGTGCCAGCAGGGCTGCTAGCGGGACTGGTAATGAGCAGTTCTTC.

This clone has ten or more counts. The chain combines TRBV29-1 with TRBJ2-2; D unresolved. V lost 6 bases, J lost 3 bases, and 11 bases lay in between. Germline values: CDR1 SQVTM, CDR2 ANQGSEA. There are 13 residues in the CDR3. The CDR3 coding sequence is TGCAGCGTCGAACTGCCCTACACCGGGGAGCTGTTTTTT. Translation: CSVELPYTGELFF.

The V gene is TRBV18, the J gene TRBJ1-3; possible D gene TRBD1, 6 bases. V lost 3 bases, J lost 1 base, and 13 bases lay in between. Germline-derived CDR1 and CDR2 are KGHSH and LQKENI. The CDR3 loop spans 16 amino acids. CDR3 DNA: TGTGCCAGCTCACCGCGGGACACGGGGTCTGGAAACACCATATATTTT. Protein: CASSPRDTGSGNTIYF.

In regard to this clone: A read error may explain this, as a much larger clone is one base away. This chain joins TRBV4-3 and TRBJ2-1; 7 bases fit TRBD1. Trimming cost V 1 base and J 9 bases; bases outside gene matches: 9. Germline CDR1 and CDR2: LGHNA and YSLEER. The CDR3 extends over 15 amino acids. In nucleotides, the CDR3 is TGCGCCAGCAGCCAAGCGCCAGGGGGTAGTGGTGAGCAGTTCTTC. Translation: CASSQAPGGSGEQFF.

This clone has a count of ten or more. The J gene is TRBJ2-7, the V gene TRBV20-1; D is unclear. Germline-derived CDR1 and CDR2 are DFQATT and SNEGSKA (reference sequence). The V end lost 3 bases, the J end lost 0 bases, and 9 bases lay between the germline ends. This CDR3 has 13 residues. The CDR3 nucleotides read TGCAGTGCTAGCGCTCCTAGCTCCTACGAGCAGTACTTC. It encodes CSASAPSSYEQYF.

In the case of this clone: It may be a read error: a sequence one base away is much more abundant. J is TRBJ2-1 and V is TRBV9; tentatively, D is TRBD1 (5 bases). The germline V gene encodes CDR1 SGDLS and CDR2 YYNGEE. The CDR3 consists of 15 residues. V was trimmed by 3 bases and J by 2 bases, leaving 12 bases between them. In DNA form, the CDR3 reads TGTGCCAGCAGCGCGGACATTTACCCCTACAATGAGCAGTTCTTC. Amino acids: CASSADIYPYNEQFF.

This clone has just a few counts. Other DNA sequences within the sample encode an identical CDR3. The chain combines TRBV12-3 or TRBV12-4 with TRBJ1-3; D not certain. V was cut by 0 bases and J by 7 bases, with 10 bases left in between. CDR3 length: 14 residues. CDR3 amino acids: CASSLAAGPNTIYF. The CDR3 nucleotides are TGTGCCAGCAGTTTAGCCGCTGGTCCTAACACCATATATTTT.

This clone was detected a few times. The chain carries TRBV6-2 or TRBV6-3 and TRBJ2-7; 14 bases align to TRBD2. The ends lost 6 bases at V and 0 bases at J; junction bases unmatched: 4. CDR3 length: 16 residues. CDR1 and CDR2 from the germline V gene are MNHEY and SVGEGT. Here the CDR3 DNA reads TGTGCCAGCAGGGGACTAGCGGGAGTAATCTCCTACGAGCAGTACTTC. Residues: CASRGLAGVISYEQYF.

V gene TRBV20-1 combines with J gene TRBJ2-5; perhaps TRBD1 as D (6 bases). CDR3 length: 14 residues. Per germline, CDR1 DFQATT and CDR2 SNEGSKA (reference sequence). V shed 3 bases and J shed 4 bases, with 15 bases lying between them. The CDR3 protein is CSARLKGGRETQYF. CDR3 DNA: TGCAGTGCTAGGCTTAAAGGGGGTCGAGAGACCCAGTACTTC.